This T cell receptor (beta chain) was recorded in a study of monozygotic twins with inflammatory bowel disease. One entry per CDR3 protein, without DNA, is what TCRdb gives after re-calling the 5' RACE reads. In total, the table holds a few hundred thousand distinct CDR3 sequences. Germline CDR1 and CDR2: SGDLS and YYNGEE. The CDR3 contains 15 residues. V usage is TRBV9 and J usage is TRBJ2-1; without DNA, the TCRdb call of TRBD1 cannot be checked. This TCR derives from a human donor with ulcerative colitis or Crohn's disease, or a healthy co-twin of an affected twin (not recorded which). Sequencing input: blood. CDR3 loop: CASSVGGTGANEQFF.